These 15 T cell receptor beta chains were all obtained from the same sample, sequenced in a study of blood T cell repertoires in COVID-19. Measured with immunoSEQ multiplex PCR; TCRdb has only the in-frame clones, and not every one. The table lists 90,000 to 150,000 clones, 79% of them singletons, with 3% to 4.5% in the top ten. Source material: peripheral blood. Receptor source: a woman of 80 years or more with acute or convalescent COVID-19.

This clone was seen a few times. V and J are TRBV6-5 and TRBJ1-2; D perhaps matches TRBD1 (5 bases). The germline gives CDR1 MNHEY, CDR2 SVGAGI. This CDR3 has 14 amino acids. With 5 bases removed from V and 2 bases from J, the gap between germline ends came to 12 bases. The CDR3 bases are TGTGCCAGCAGTCTGCGGGGCGGGAACTATGGCTACACCTTC. It is translated as CASSLRGGNYGYTF.

This chain links TRBV2 with TRBJ1-3, with D hard to call. V was clipped by 7 bases and J by 0 bases, with 7 bases between them. The length of the CDR3 is 13 residues. In germline, CDR1 is SNHLY, CDR2 FYNNEI. CDR3 residues: CASNQFSGNTIYF. The CDR3 DNA follows: TGTGCCAGCAATCAGTTCTCTGGAAACACCATATATTTT.

This chain uses TRBV3-1 (or the pseudogene TRBV3-2) with TRBJ2-5, with 10 nucleotides matching TRBD2. This CDR3 is built from 15 residues. With 2 bases clipped from V and 2 bases from J, the junction kept 2 bases outside the gene matches. Germline V CDR1 and CDR2: LGHDT, YNNKEL (reference sequence). The CDR3 loop reads CASSQKLAGQETQYF. For the CDR3, the DNA is TGTGCCAGCAGCCAAAAACTAGCGGGGCAAGAGACCCAGTACTTC.

This rearrangement joins TRBV2 to TRBJ2-5; D remains unclear. There are 12 residues in the CDR3. The V gene lost 7 bases and the J gene lost 7 bases, with 13 bases spanning the gap. Germline values: CDR1 SNHLY, CDR2 FYNNEI. In nucleotides, the CDR3 is TGTGCCAGCACCCGTATAGGCGGGACCCAGTACTTC. Translation gives CASTRIGGTQYF. Complete variable domain (other parts from reference TRBV2 and TRBJ2-5): EPEVTQTPSHQVTQMGQEVILRCVPISNHLYFYWYRQILGQKVEFLVSFYNNEISEKSEIFDDQFSVERPDGSNFTLKIRSTKLEDSAMYFCASTRIGGTQYFGPGTRLLVL.

The V call is TRBV28, the J call TRBJ1-2; perhaps TRBD1 as D (5 bases). Germline V gene data show CDR1 as MDHEN and CDR2 as SYDVKM. V gave up 3 bases and J gave up 4 bases, with 12 bases separating them. The CDR3 is made up of 14 amino acids. CDR3 DNA: TGTGCCAGCAGTTTTGGGGGGATCGGCTATGGCTACACCTTC. Amino acid sequence: CASSFGGIGYGYTF.

The gene calls are TRBV6-5 and TRBJ1-5, with TRBD1 identical over 7 bases. Germline-derived CDR1 and CDR2 are MNHEY and SVGAGI. With 6 bases clipped from V and 6 bases from J, the junction kept 8 bases outside the gene matches. The CDR3 spans 14 residues. This CDR3 is CASRPHRGGQPQHF. As DNA, the CDR3 is TGTGCCAGCAGACCCCACAGGGGCGGTCAGCCCCAGCATTTT.

The chain has TRBV27 and TRBJ1-6; TRBD1 matches at 7 bases. CDR3 length: 13 residues. CDR1 MNHEY and CDR2 SMNVEV come from the germline V gene (reference sequence). The V gene end was trimmed by 3 bases and the J gene end by 14 bases; junction bases not matched to a gene: 7. The DNA of the CDR3 is TGTGCCAGCAGTTTGCAGGGGGGAACCACCCTCCACTTT. This codes for CASSLQGGTTLHF.

The chain links TRBV6-2 or TRBV6-3 to TRBJ1-5; 12 nucleotides match TRBD1. Germline assignment: CDR1 MNHEY and CDR2 SVGEGT. V shed 4 bases, J shed 7 bases, and the junction held 5 bases outside the gene matches. This CDR3 has 15 residues. The CDR3 DNA reads TGTGCCAGCAGTTCCGGGACAGGGGGCGTGCAGCCCCAGCATTTT. The encoded protein is CASSSGTGGVQPQHF.

The V and J genes are TRBV10-3 and TRBJ1-1; 7 nucleotides agree with TRBD1. Trimming at V came to 6 bases and at J to 1 base, leaving 11 bases not matched to a gene. Per the germline V gene, CDR1 is ENHRY and CDR2 is SYGVKD. The CDR3 sequence is 16 residues long. CDR3 bases: TGTGCCATCAGGCCCCCACAGGGGTCAAGGAACACTGAAGCTTTCTTT. Its protein product is CAIRPPQGSRNTEAFF.

This chain links TRBV5-1 with TRBJ2-5; D gene unclear. V lost 0 bases, J lost 1 base, and 10 bases lay in between. CDR3 length: 15 residues. Per germline, CDR1 SGHRS and CDR2 YFSETQ. CDR3 DNA: TGCGCCAGCAGCTTGGTACCAGGCTTCCAAGAGACCCAGTACTTC. Its translation: CASSLVPGFQETQYF.

The V gene is TRBV6-2 or TRBV6-3, the J gene TRBJ2-7; D perhaps matches TRBD1 (6 bases). The germline CDR1 and CDR2 sequences are MNHEY and SVGEGT. CDR3 length: 13 amino acids. Between the trimmed V and J ends, which lost 6 bases and 0 bases, there was a span of 9 bases. The CDR3 bases are TGTGCCAGCAGCAAGACAGGCTCCTACGAGCAGTACTTC. Its protein is CASSKTGSYEQYF.

The J gene is TRBJ2-5, the V gene TRBV6-1; 9 bases align to TRBD1. From germline, CDR1 is MNHNS and CDR2 SASEGT. The CDR3 sequence is 13 residues long. V lost 1 base and J lost 14; bases outside the gene matches: 8. CDR3 loop: CASSEGEDRGEYF. The CDR3 DNA reads TGTGCCAGCAGTGAAGGGGAGGACAGGGGAGAATACTTC.

J is TRBJ2-1 and V is TRBV2; maybe TRBD1 (6 bases). The germline CDR1 and CDR2 sequences are SNHLY and FYNNEI. The V gene lost 2 bases and the J gene lost 7 bases, with 12 bases spanning the gap. The CDR3 is 14 amino acids. CDR3 amino acids: CASSELYRVNEQFF. For the CDR3, the DNA is TGTGCCAGCAGTGAACTCTACAGGGTGAATGAGCAGTTCTTC.

This chain uses TRBV7-3 with TRBJ1-1, with a tentative D call TRBD1 (6 bases). The CDR3 consists of 13 residues. Germline lookup yields CDR1 SGHTA and CDR2 FQGTGA. The ends were cut back, 2 bases at V and 5 bases at J, with 9 bases in the middle. CDR3 in amino acids: CASSLVQGTEAFF. For the CDR3, the DNA is TGTGCCAGCAGCTTAGTCCAGGGGACTGAAGCTTTCTTT.

The rearrangement joins TRBV7-9 to TRBJ1-1; D is perhaps TRBD1 (5 bases). CDR1 and CDR2 (germline): SEHNR, FQNEAQ (reference sequence). The CDR3 has 14 residues. V shed 3 bases and J shed 2 bases, with 10 bases lying between them. As DNA, the CDR3 is TGTGCCAGCAGCTTCCCGACAGAAAACACTGAAGCTTTCTTT. Residues: CASSFPTENTEAFF.